This TCR beta chain was captured in a study of OX40 agonist ivuxolimab in advanced cancers. About the study: Those treated in dose escalation had hepatocellular carcinoma, melanoma, renal cell cancer or head and neck cancer. The mean age was roughly 60 years, ranging from about 20 to 90, with around four fifths of participants male. Study results and caveats: Both blood CD4+ and CD8+ T cells showed clonal growth by week 6 at 0.1 to 3.0 mg/kg.

The sampling schedule covered blood at baseline, cycle 4 day 1, and cycle 7 day 1. Regarding this clone: Antigen: not known.

Trimming shortened V by 5 bases and J by 6 bases, and 20 bases separated the two germline ends. The germline gives CDR1 SGHTA, CDR2 FQGNSA. This CDR3 is 15 amino acids long. Method: immunoSEQ multiplex PCR; TCRdb's copy keeps in-frame clones and lacks some. The sample has tens of thousands of clones, approximately 85% seen once. The V call is TRBV7-2, the J call TRBJ2-7; maybe TRBD2 (6 bases). The TCR comes from an adult with an advanced solid tumor such as melanoma, head and neck, liver or kidney cancer. Specimen: CD4+ or CD8+ T cells sorted from blood, collected in a trial of the OX40 agonist ivuxolimab. CDR3 residues: CASSRKWGFGGEQYF. CDR3 in DNA: TGTGCCAGCAGCCGAAAGTGGGGATTCGGGGGCGAGCAGTACTTC.